Each of the 13 T cell receptor beta chains below was sequenced from the same sample in a study of blood T cell repertoires in COVID-19. Clones were sequenced by immunoSEQ multiplex PCR, and TCRdb holds only the in-frame ones, with some missing. Counted here are 290,000 or so clones, approximately 89% occurring once; the ten biggest clones make up around 2%. Sequences were obtained from peripheral blood. The origin of the receptors is a woman in her 30s with COVID-19, enrolled during active disease.

The sample holds one count of this clone. The rearrangement joins TRBV7-8 to TRBJ1-2; 8 bases are shared with TRBD1. Per the germline V gene, CDR1 is SGHVS and CDR2 is FQNEAQ. V was clipped by 1 base and J by 9 bases; unmatched bases: 10. This CDR3 comprises 15 residues. Here the CDR3 reads CASSLEGQGYISYTF. The DNA of the CDR3 is TGTGCCAGCAGCTTAGAAGGACAGGGCTATATCAGCTACACCTTC.

V usage is TRBV27 and J usage is TRBJ1-5; 8 nucleotides line up with TRBD1. The CDR3 totals 15 residues. J gave up 2 bases and V 6 bases, and 6 bases lay outside the gene matches. Germline V gives CDR1 MNHEY, CDR2 SMNVEV (reference sequence). CDR3 DNA: TGTGCCAGCAGATCCCAGGGGGCCGGCAATCAGCCCCAGCATTTT. Translation gives CASRSQGAGNQPQHF.

This clone was seen a single time. The rearrangement uses TRBV5-1 and TRBJ2-7, with 12 nucleotides matching TRBD2. CDR3 length: 16 amino acids. Per germline, CDR1 SGHRS and CDR2 YFSETQ. The V and J ends lost 2 bases and 6 bases, in that order; junction bases with no gene match: 9. CDR3 bases: TGCGCCAGCAGCTTTTTGACTAGCGGGAGCTCTAGCGAGCAGTACTTC. It encodes CASSFLTSGSSSEQYF.

The chain is built from TRBV10-2 and TRBJ1-1, with TRBD1 matching over 8 bases. The CDR3 is made up of 14 amino acids. With V trimmed by 8 bases and J by 0 bases, 5 bases remained unmatched. CDR1 is WSHSY and CDR2 is SAAADI in the germline V gene. The CDR3 protein is CASRQGPVNTEAFF. CDR3 coding DNA: TGCGCCAGCCGACAGGGGCCCGTGAACACTGAAGCTTTCTTT.

A remark on this clone: Other DNA sequences within the sample encode an identical CDR3. This chain connects TRBV19 to TRBJ1-5; a possible D gene is TRBD1 (6 bases). This CDR3 comprises 15 residues. With 5 bases removed from V and 1 base from J, the gap between germline ends came to 12 bases. The V gene's germline CDR1 is LNHDA and CDR2 SQIVND (reference sequence). CDR3 sequence reads: CASSWGGRSNQPQHF. As DNA, the CDR3 is TGTGCCAGTAGTTGGGGGGGCAGGAGCAATCAGCCCCAGCATTTT. Drawing the rest from reference TRBV19 and TRBJ1-5, the complete variable domain is DGGITQSPKYLFRKEGQNVTLSCEQNLNHDAMYWYRQDPGQGLRLIYYSQIVNDFQKGDIAEGYSVSREKKESFPLTVTSAQKNPTAFYLCASSWGGRSNQPQHFGDGTRLSIL.

The rearrangement uses TRBV5-1 and TRBJ1-1, with 7 bases identical to TRBD1. In germline, CDR1 is SGHRS, CDR2 YFSETQ. The ends lost 0 bases at V and 0 bases at J; junction bases unmatched: 11. This CDR3 has 18 residues. CDR3 in amino acids: CASSLGWTGGLLNTEAFF. CDR3 nucleotides: TGCGCCAGCAGCTTGGGATGGACAGGAGGTTTATTGAACACTGAAGCTTTCTTT.

The chain carries TRBV29-1 and TRBJ2-1, with D possibly matching TRBD1 (5 bases). This CDR3 is built from 12 residues. Trimming stripped 7 bases from V and 4 bases from J, with 11 bases between. Germline V CDR1 and CDR2: SQVTM, ANQGSEA. CDR3 bases: TGCAGCGGAACAGGACCTTACAATGAGCAGTTCTTC. Protein product: CSGTGPYNEQFF.

V usage is TRBV9 and J usage is TRBJ2-7, with D uncertain. Looked up from germline, CDR1 is SGDLS and CDR2 is YYNGEE. The CDR3 is made up of 15 amino acids. The ends were cut back, 2 bases at V and 4 bases at J, with 16 bases in the middle. Here the CDR3 reads CASSVTISDTYEQYF. CDR3 DNA sequence: TGTGCCAGCAGCGTGACCATTTCAGACACATACGAGCAGTACTTC.

The chain uses TRBV5-1 and TRBJ2-1; 8 bases are shared with TRBD2. The J segment lost 6 bases and the V segment lost 4 bases, leaving 12 bases of the junction unmatched. The length of the CDR3 is 16 residues. The V gene's germline CDR1 is SGHRS and CDR2 YFSETQ. The CDR3 spells CASSNEGSGRRNEQFF. The CDR3 DNA reads as TGCGCCAGCAGCAACGAAGGGAGCGGGAGACGCAATGAGCAGTTCTTC.

The CDR3 DNA reads as TGTGCCAGCAGCCAAGATAGGTCTAGCGGGGTTTACGAGCAGTACTTC. Its translation: CASSQDRSSGVYEQYF. This chain links TRBV4-2 with TRBJ2-7; the match to TRBD2 covers 9 bases. The V gene's germline CDR1 is LGHNA and CDR2 YNFKEQ. The CDR3 has 16 amino acids. The junction had 7 bases not matched to a gene; V was cut back by 0 bases and J by 4 bases.

The chain employs TRBV19 and TRBJ1-4; 7 nucleotides line up with TRBD1. The germline CDR1 and CDR2 sequences are LNHDA and SQIVND (reference sequence). This CDR3 comprises 14 residues. The junction had 3 bases not matched to a gene; V was cut back by 5 bases and J by 3 bases. The chain's CDR3 is CASSLQGPNEKLFF. The DNA for the CDR3 is TGTGCCAGTAGTCTACAGGGGCCTAATGAAAAACTGTTTTTT.

This clone was detected a few times. Other DNA sequences from this sample encode an identical CDR3 as well. The chain carries TRBV7-9 and TRBJ1-1; D uncertain. Trimming cost V 4 bases and J 4 bases, with 7 bases left between them. Germline V gene sequence: CDR1 SEHNR, CDR2 FQNEAQ (reference sequence). This CDR3 is built from 12 residues. This CDR3 is CASSSGGTEAFF. The CDR3 nucleotides are TGTGCCAGCAGCTCGGGTGGCACTGAAGCTTTCTTT.

The gene calls are TRBV15 and TRBJ2-3; 8 nucleotides align to TRBD2. Germline CDR1 and CDR2: LNHNV and YYDKDF (reference sequence). Trimming removed 1 base from V and 0 bases from J; junction bases left unmatched: 6. The CDR3 has 17 amino acids. The CDR3 nucleotides are TGTGCCACCAGCAGAGCCTCCGGGACTAGGAGCACAGATACGCAGTATTTT. Translation: CATSRASGTRSTDTQYF. Full variable domain (outside the CDR3, taken from reference TRBV15 and TRBJ2-3): DAMVIQNPRYQVTQFGKPVTLSCSQTLNHNVMYWYQQKSSQAPKLLFHYYDKDFNNEADTPDNFQSRRPNTSFCFLDIRSPGLGDTAMYLCATSRASGTRSTDTQYFGPGTRLTVL.